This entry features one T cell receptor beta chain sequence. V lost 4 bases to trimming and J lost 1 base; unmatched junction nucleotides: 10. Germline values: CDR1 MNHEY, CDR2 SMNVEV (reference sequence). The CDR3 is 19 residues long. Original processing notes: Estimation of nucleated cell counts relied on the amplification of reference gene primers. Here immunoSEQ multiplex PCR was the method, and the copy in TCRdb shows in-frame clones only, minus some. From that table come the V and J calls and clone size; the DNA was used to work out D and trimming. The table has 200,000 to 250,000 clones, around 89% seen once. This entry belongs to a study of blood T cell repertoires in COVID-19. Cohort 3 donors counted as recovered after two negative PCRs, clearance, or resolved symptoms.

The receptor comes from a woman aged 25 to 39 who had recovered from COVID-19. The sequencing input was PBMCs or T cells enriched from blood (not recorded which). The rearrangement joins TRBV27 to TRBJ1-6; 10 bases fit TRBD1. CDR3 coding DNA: TGTGCCAGCAGTTCCTGGACAGGGGGGACGTATTCCTATAATTCACCCCTCCACTTT. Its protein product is CASSSWTGGTYSYNSPLHF.